This note documents a single T cell receptor (beta chain) sequence. The sample is drawn from a study of neoadjuvant anti-PD-1 for oral cavity cancer. Time point defined: after neoadjuvant nivolumab, at surgical resection. CDR1 MDHEN and CDR2 SYDVKM come from the germline V gene. This CDR3 has 16 residues. V dropped 7 bases and J dropped 2 bases, with 15 bases sitting between them. Repertoires were generated with immunoSEQ multiplex PCR, while TCRdb's copy carries only in-frame clones and drops some. The sample includes tens of thousands of clones, roughly 30% of them seen just once. The sequence was collected from a person aged 35-79 years with oral cavity squamous cell carcinoma. The starting material was tumor tissue, obtained after nivolumab (anti-PD-1) treatment. The V call is TRBV28, the J call TRBJ2-6, with D maybe TRBD1 (6 bases). The CDR3 region has the DNA TGTGCCAGCACCCGGAGTACAGGGACTGGGGCCAACGTCCTGACTTTC. Encoded protein: CASTRSTGTGANVLTF.